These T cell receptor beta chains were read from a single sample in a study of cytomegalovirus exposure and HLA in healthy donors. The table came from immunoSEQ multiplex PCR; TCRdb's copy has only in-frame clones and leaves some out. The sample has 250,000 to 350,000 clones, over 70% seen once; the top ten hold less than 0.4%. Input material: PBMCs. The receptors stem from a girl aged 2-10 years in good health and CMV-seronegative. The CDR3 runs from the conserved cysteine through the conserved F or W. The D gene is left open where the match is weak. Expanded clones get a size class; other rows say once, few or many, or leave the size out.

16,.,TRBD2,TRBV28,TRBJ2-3,CASSSGLAGVTDTQYF,TGTGCCAGCAGTTCGGGACTAGCGGGAGTTACAGATACGCAGTATTTT
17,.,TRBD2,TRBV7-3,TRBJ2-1,CASSSNGLARYYNEQFF,TGTGCCAGCAGCTCAAACGGACTAGCGAGATACTACAATGAGCAGTTCTTC
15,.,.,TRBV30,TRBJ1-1,CAWSTHRIRNTEAFF,TGTGCCTGGAGTACACACAGGATAAGGAACACTGAAGCTTTCTTT
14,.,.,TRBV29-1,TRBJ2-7,CSALSPDSSYEQYF,TGCAGCGCGTTGAGTCCGGACAGCAGCTACGAGCAGTACTTC
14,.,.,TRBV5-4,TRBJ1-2,CASSFSGIGHGYTF,TGTGCCAGCAGCTTCTCCGGGATTGGGCATGGCTACACCTTC
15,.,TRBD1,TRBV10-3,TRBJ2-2,CAIRQGTGNTGELFF,TGTGCCATCAGACAAGGGACAGGAAACACCGGGGAGCTGTTTTTT
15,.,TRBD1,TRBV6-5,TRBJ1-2,CASSQSTGTVYGYTF,TGTGCCAGCAGTCAATCAACTGGGACAGTCTATGGCTACACCTTC
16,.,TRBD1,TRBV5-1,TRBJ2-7,CASSGGRDRAMPEQYF,TGCGCCAGCAGCGGCGGACGGGACAGGGCAATGCCCGAGCAGTACTTC
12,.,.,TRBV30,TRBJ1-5,CAWGPQPGPQHF,TGTGCCTGGGGGCCTCAGCCTGGGCCCCAGCATTTT
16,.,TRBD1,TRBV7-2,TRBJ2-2,CASSQRGQRNTGELFF,TGTGCCAGCAGCCAAAGGGGACAGAGGAACACCGGGGAGCTGTTTTTT
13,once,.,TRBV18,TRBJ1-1,CASSPRGEIEAFF,TGTGCCAGCTCACCACGGGGGGAAATTGAAGCTTTCTTT
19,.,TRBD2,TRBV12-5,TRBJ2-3,CASGLSVIAGVVDTDTQYF,TGTGCTAGTGGTTTGTCAGTTATAGCGGGAGTGGTGGACACAGATACGCAGTATTTT
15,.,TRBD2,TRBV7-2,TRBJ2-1,CASSLVLAGGGEQFF,TGTGCCAGCAGCTTAGTGCTAGCGGGAGGGGGTGAGCAGTTCTTC
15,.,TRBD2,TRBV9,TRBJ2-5,CASTQRGGTSETQYF,TGTGCCAGCACACAGCGGGGGGGCACCTCGGAGACCCAGTACTTC
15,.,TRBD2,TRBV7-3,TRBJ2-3,CASSARSGGGDTQYF,TGTGCCAGCAGCGCGCGGAGCGGGGGTGGCGATACGCAGTATTTT
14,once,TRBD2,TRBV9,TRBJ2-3,CASSTSGSTDTQYF,TGTGCCAGCAGTACTAGCGGGAGCACAGATACGCAGTATTTT
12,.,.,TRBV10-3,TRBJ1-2,CAIIRENYGYTF,TGTGCCATCATCCGAGAGAACTATGGCTACACCTTC
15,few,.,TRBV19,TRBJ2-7,CASSSPRWNGDEQYF,TGTGCCAGTAGTAGTCCCCGTTGGAACGGGGACGAGCAGTACTTC
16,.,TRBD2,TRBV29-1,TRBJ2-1,CSVDDLGSGGVHEQFF,TGCAGCGTTGACGATCTCGGGAGCGGGGGGGTTCATGAGCAGTTCTTC
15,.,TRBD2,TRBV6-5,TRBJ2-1,CASSSAGTNYNEQFF,TGTGCCAGCAGCTCCGCCGGGACTAACTACAATGAGCAGTTCTTC
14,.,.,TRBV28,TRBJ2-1,CASSSRGLMVEQFF,TGTGCCAGCAGTTCCCGGGGTCTTATGGTTGAGCAGTTCTTC
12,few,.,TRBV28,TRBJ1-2,CASSLWTKGYTF,TGTGCCAGCAGTCTCTGGACAAAGGGCTACACCTTC
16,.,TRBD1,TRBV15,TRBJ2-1,CATSRTAGQGVDEQFF,TGTGCCACCAGCAGGACGGCCGGGCAGGGGGTGGATGAGCAGTTCTTC
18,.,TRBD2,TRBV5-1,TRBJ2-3,CASSLELAGGSSTDTQYF,TGCGCCAGCAGCTTGGAGCTAGCGGGGGGCTCTAGCACAGATACGCAGTATTTT
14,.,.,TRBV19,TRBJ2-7,CASSPGASVYEQYF,TGTGCCAGTAGTCCCGGGGCTAGCGTCTACGAGCAGTACTTC
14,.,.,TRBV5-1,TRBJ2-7,CASSFRGREYEQYF,TGCGCCAGCAGCTTTAGGGGTCGGGAGTACGAGCAGTACTTC
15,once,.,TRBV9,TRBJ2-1,CASSARLDPFNEQFF,TGTGCCAGCAGCGCCCGACTAGATCCCTTCAATGAGCAGTTCTTC
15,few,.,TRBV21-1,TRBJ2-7,CASDYRSYRANEQYF,TGTGCCAGCGATTATCGTTCCTACAGAGCCAACGAGCAGTACTTC
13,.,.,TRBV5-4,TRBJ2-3,CASSFPGTDTQYF,TGTGCCAGCAGCTTCCCGGGCACAGATACGCAGTATTTT
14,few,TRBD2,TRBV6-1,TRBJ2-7,CASRPRLAGDEQYF,TGTGCCAGCAGACCACGACTAGCGGGGGACGAGCAGTACTTC
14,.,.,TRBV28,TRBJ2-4,CASARPGAKNIQYF,TGTGCCAGCGCTAGGCCGGGGGCCAAAAACATTCAGTACTTC
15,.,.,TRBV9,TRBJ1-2,CASSFQAITSSGYTF,TGTGCCAGCAGCTTCCAAGCAATAACTAGTAGTGGCTACACCTTC
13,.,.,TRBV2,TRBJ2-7,CASIGDRSYEQYF,TGTGCCAGCATTGGAGACCGCTCCTACGAGCAGTACTTC
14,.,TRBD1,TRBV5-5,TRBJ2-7,CASSRDRDSYEQYF,TGTGCCAGCAGCAGGGACAGGGATTCCTACGAGCAGTACTTC
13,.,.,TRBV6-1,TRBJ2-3,CASSEAQPGTQYF,TGTGCCAGCAGTGAAGCGCAGCCAGGTACGCAGTATTTT
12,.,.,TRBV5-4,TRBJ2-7,CASSSGAYEQYF,TGTGCCAGCAGCTCGGGAGCCTACGAGCAGTACTTC
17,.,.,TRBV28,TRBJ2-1,CASSLYLEGGPYNEQFF,TGTGCCAGCAGTTTATACCTTGAAGGGGGACCCTACAATGAGCAGTTCTTC
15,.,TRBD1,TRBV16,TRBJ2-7,CASSQSPTGAYEQYF,TGTGCCAGCAGCCAATCCCCCACAGGGGCCTACGAGCAGTACTTC
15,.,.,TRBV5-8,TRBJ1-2,CASSPTAGAGYGYTF,TGTGCCAGCAGCCCCACCGCGGGGGCTGGCTATGGCTACACCTTC
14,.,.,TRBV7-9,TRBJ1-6,CASSLWGEDSPLHF,TGTGCCAGCAGCTTATGGGGAGAGGATTCACCCCTCCACTTT
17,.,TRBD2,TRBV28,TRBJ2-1,CASSLRALASSYNEQFF,TGTGCCAGCAGTTTACGTGCACTAGCGAGCTCCTACAATGAGCAGTTCTTC
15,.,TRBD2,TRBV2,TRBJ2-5,CASSEAWGLAGGQYF,TGTGCCAGCAGTGAAGCATGGGGACTAGCGGGAGGGCAGTACTTC
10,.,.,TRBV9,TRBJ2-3,CASSRSPTSF,TGTGCCAGCAGTCGTAGCCCTACCTCTTTT
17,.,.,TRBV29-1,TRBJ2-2,CSVWTLWTDSNTGELFF,TGCAGCGTTTGGACTCTTTGGACAGATTCCAACACCGGGGAGCTGTTTTTT
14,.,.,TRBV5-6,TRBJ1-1,CASTNGVSVTEAFF,TGTGCCAGCACAAACGGGGTTAGCGTCACTGAAGCTTTCTTT
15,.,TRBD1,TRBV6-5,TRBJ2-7,CASSYSPGQLYEQYF,TGTGCCAGCAGTTACTCTCCGGGACAGTTGTACGAGCAGTACTTC
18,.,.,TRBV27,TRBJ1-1,CASSLEGSSRRTFTEAFF,TGTGCCAGCAGTTTAGAGGGATCATCTAGACGGACGTTCACTGAAGCTTTCTTT
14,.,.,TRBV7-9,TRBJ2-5,CASSFWSGEETQYF,TGTGCCAGCAGCTTTTGGTCGGGGGAAGAGACCCAGTACTTC
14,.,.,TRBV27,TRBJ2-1,CASSPLLGNNEQFF,TGTGCCAGCAGTCCACTACTAGGTAACAATGAGCAGTTCTTC
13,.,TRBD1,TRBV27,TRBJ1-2,CASQRQGNYGYTF,TGTGCCAGTCAAAGACAGGGCAACTATGGCTACACCTTC
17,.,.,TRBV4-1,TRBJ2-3,CASSQGIVGLITDTQYF,TGCGCCAGCAGCCAAGGAATTGTGGGACTTATCACAGATACGCAGTATTTT
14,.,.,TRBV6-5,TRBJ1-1,CASSYSRSGSEAFF,TGTGCCAGCAGTTATTCCCGGTCGGGGTCTGAAGCTTTCTTT
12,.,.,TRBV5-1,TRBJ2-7,CASSPHEYEQYF,TGCGCCAGCAGCCCCCATGAGTACGAGCAGTACTTC
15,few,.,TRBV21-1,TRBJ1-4,CASSKPGQPQEKLFF,TGTGCCAGCAGTAAACCGGGACAGCCACAGGAAAAACTGTTTTTT